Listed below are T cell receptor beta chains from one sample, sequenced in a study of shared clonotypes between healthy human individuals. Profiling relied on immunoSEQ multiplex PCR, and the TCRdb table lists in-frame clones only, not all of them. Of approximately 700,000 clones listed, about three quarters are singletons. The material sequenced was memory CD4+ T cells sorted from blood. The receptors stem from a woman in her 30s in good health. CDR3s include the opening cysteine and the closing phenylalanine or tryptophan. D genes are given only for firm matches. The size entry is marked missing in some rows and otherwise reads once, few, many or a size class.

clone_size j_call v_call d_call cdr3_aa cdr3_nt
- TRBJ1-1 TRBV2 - CASSRQANTEAFF TGTGCCAGTAGCCGCCAGGCGAACACTGAAGCTTTCTTT
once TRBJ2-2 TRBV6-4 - CASKDPTGELFF TGTGCCAGCAAAGACCCCACCGGGGAGCTGTTTTTT
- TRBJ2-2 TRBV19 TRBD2 CASSPLAGGRTGELFF TGTGCCAGTAGTCCCCTGGCGGGAGGACGGACCGGGGAGCTGTTTTTT
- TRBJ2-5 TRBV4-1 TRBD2 CASSQIGYRGEPETQYF TGCGCCAGCAGCCAAATAGGGTACCGGGGGGAGCCGGAGACCCAGTACTTC
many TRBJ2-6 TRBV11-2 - CASSLDSSGANVLTF TGTGCCAGCAGCTTGGACAGCTCTGGGGCCAACGTCCTGACTTTC
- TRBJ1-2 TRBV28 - CASSPWTALNGYTF TGTGCCAGCAGTCCTTGGACAGCCCTAAATGGCTACACCTTC
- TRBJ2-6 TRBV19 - CASSISTSGANVLTF TGTGCCAGTAGTATCTCAACCTCTGGGGCCAACGTCCTGACTTTC
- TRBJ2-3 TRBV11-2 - CASSLGTLTDTQYF TGTGCCAGCAGCTTAGGTACCTTAACAGATACGCAGTATTTT
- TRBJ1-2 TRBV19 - CASSILELGDYGYTF TGTGCCAGTAGTATTTTGGAGTTGGGCGACTATGGCTACACCTTC
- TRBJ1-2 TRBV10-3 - CAISESKVGYTF TGTGCCATCAGTGAGTCAAAGGTTGGCTACACCTTC